The clone carrying this T cell receptor beta chain was observed a handful of times. This sample is part of a study of blood T cells in healthy people across ages. The ends lost 3 bases at V and 6 bases at J; junction bases unmatched: 4. There are 15 residues in the CDR3. Germline V gives CDR1 ENHRY, CDR2 SYGVKD. Alongside a J-beta primer mix, a sample-barcoded 5' primer served in a second PCR lasting about 7 to 11 cycles. TCRdb used MiXCR to reprocess the 5' RACE reads, holding one entry per CDR3 protein. Of 1 million to 1.2 million distinct CDR3 sequences listed, 35% to 40% are singletons. The V gene is TRBV10-3, the J gene TRBJ1-4; 10 nucleotides line up with TRBD1. The source is a man aged 18 to 29 in good health. Sequencing was done on a sample of blood. The CDR3: CAISEPGQGYEKLFF. The CDR3 DNA follows: TGTGCCATCAGTGAACCGGGACAGGGGTATGAAAAACTGTTTTTT.